Each of the 24 T cell receptor beta chains below was sequenced from the same sample in a study of CD8+ T cells in alopecia areata. Treatment defined: oral pan-JAK inhibitor, 5-10 mg twice daily. Following RNA extraction, reverse transcription yielded cDNA that acted as the sequencing template. The protocol was immunoSEQ multiplex PCR, while the TCRdb copy is restricted to in-frame clones and leaves out a portion. The repertoire holds 40,000 to 45,000 clones, with around 90% as singletons. This sample comprised CD8+ T cells sorted from blood, obtained at week 24, from a patient treated with tofacitinib. Source of these receptors: a human donor with alopecia areata.

The rearrangement joins TRBV7-2 to TRBJ2-2; maybe TRBD2 (5 bases). The ends were cut back, 5 bases at V and 5 bases at J, with 18 bases in the middle. CDR3 size: 16 residues. CDR1 SGHTA and CDR2 FQGNSA come from the germline V gene. This CDR3 reads CASSLPEQSGTGELFF. CDR3 nucleotide sequence: TGTGCCAGCAGCCTCCCTGAGCAGTCGGGAACCGGGGAGCTGTTTTTT. Based on the CDR3 plus reference TRBV7-2 and TRBJ2-2, the full variable domain is GAGVSQSPSNKVTEKGKDVELRCDPISGHTALYWYRQSLGQGLEFLIYFQGNSAPDKSGLPSDRFSAERTGGSVSTLTIQRTQQEDSAVYLCASSLPEQSGTGELFFGEGSRLTVL.

J is TRBJ2-3 and V is TRBV5-1, with D possibly being TRBD2 (6 bases). CDR1 is SGHRS and CDR2 is YFSETQ in the germline V gene. The length of the CDR3 is 17 residues. Trimming removed 4 bases at V and 6 bases at J, with 24 bases between. CDR3 region: CASSDRGTIHQGDTQYF. In nucleotides, the CDR3 is TGCGCCAGCAGCGATCGGGGGACGATCCATCAAGGTGATACGCAGTATTTT.

This clone showed up just a few times. The chain links TRBV27 to TRBJ1-1; perhaps TRBD1 as D (5 bases). V was pared by 2 bases and J by 1 base, with 20 bases between. The CDR3 spans 18 residues. Germline V gives CDR1 MNHEY, CDR2 SMNVEV (reference sequence). The CDR3 DNA reads TGTGCCAGCAGTTTAAAGGGTCGGGGACGAAAGGAGAACACTGAAGCTTTCTTT. This encodes CASSLKGRGRKENTEAFF.

This chain joins TRBV6-5 and TRBJ1-5; no reliable D call. The length of the CDR3 is 15 residues. Germline CDR1 reads MNHEY; CDR2 reads SVGAGI. The V and J ends lost 1 base and 5 bases respectively, with 12 bases between them. In nucleotides, the CDR3 is TGTGCCAGCAGTTACTACGGGGATGCTCATCAGCCCCAGCATTTT. The encoded protein is CASSYYGDAHQPQHF.

The chain carries TRBV4-1 and TRBJ2-7; D is perhaps TRBD2 (5 bases). V shed 3 bases and J shed 2 bases, with 11 bases lying between them. CDR3 length: 14 amino acids. Germline CDR1 and CDR2: MGHRA and YSYEKL. The CDR3 coding sequence is TGCGCCAGCAGCCAGAACACCGGGGCCTACGAGCAGTACTTC. Its translation: CASSQNTGAYEQYF.

V gene TRBV7-2 combines with J gene TRBJ2-3; the match to TRBD2 covers 10 bases. The CDR3 loop spans 18 amino acids. Germline CDR1 reads SGHTA; CDR2 reads FQGNSA. V was pared by 5 bases and J by 5 bases, with 16 bases of the junction left unmatched. The CDR3 DNA reads as TGTGCCAGCAGCCCCACATGGGGAAGCGGGGGGGCAGGAGATACGCAGTATTTT. This encodes CASSPTWGSGGAGDTQYF. The entire variable domain, with the rest obtained from reference TRBV7-2 and TRBJ2-3, is as follows: GAGVSQSPSNKVTEKGKDVELRCDPISGHTALYWYRQSLGQGLEFLIYFQGNSAPDKSGLPSDRFSAERTGGSVSTLTIQRTQQEDSAVYLCASSPTWGSGGAGDTQYFGPGTRLTVL.

This chain uses TRBV29-1 with TRBJ2-4, with 8 bases matching TRBD1. J lost 14 bases, V lost 5 bases, and 8 bases had no gene match. The CDR3 spans 11 residues. Germline lookup yields CDR1 SQVTM and CDR2 ANQGSEA. CDR3: CSVYDRGTKYF. The CDR3, as DNA: TGCAGCGTTTACGACAGGGGCACAAAGTACTTC.

The chain has TRBV19 and TRBJ2-7, with a weak D call TRBD1 (5 bases). Germline CDR1 and CDR2: LNHDA and SQIVND (reference sequence). Trimming took 3 bases from V and 2 from J, leaving 20 bases between them. The CDR3 runs 17 residues. CDR3 amino acids: CASSISTGPGSPYEQYF. CDR3 coding DNA: TGTGCCAGTAGTATTTCTACCGGGCCAGGGTCCCCCTACGAGCAGTACTTC.

The CDR3 coding sequence is TGCGCCAGCCTGGGGCAAATCATCTACGAGCAGTACTTC. Amino acids: CASLGQIIYEQYF. The chain recombines TRBV23-1 with TRBJ2-7, with TRBD1 as a possible D gene (5 bases). TRBV23-1 falls under the ORF class, with uncertain function. The V end was cut by 8 bases, the J end by 3 bases, with 14 bases between. The CDR3 extends over 13 amino acids.

Worth noting for this clone: Other DNA sequences in this sample translate to the same CDR3. The chain recombines TRBV9 with TRBJ2-7; no clear D. Germline V lookup: CDR1 SGDLS, CDR2 YYNGEE. Trimming left V 0 bases short and J 3 bases short, with 16 bases between. There are 16 residues in the CDR3. Written as DNA, the CDR3 is TGTGCCAGCAGCGTAGAGGTGTACAACGGAATCTACGAGCAGTACTTC. It encodes CASSVEVYNGIYEQYF.

V is TRBV29-1 and J is TRBJ2-5; D is uncertain. The last part of the DNA fits TRBJ2-7 better; the J call may be wrong. The germline gives CDR1 SQVTM, CDR2 ANQGSEA. The CDR3 loop spans 14 amino acids. DNA of the CDR3: TGCAGCGTTGAAATAAGACTTCGAACCTACGAGCAGTACTTC. Residues: CSVEIRLRTYEQYF.

J is TRBJ2-7 and V is TRBV7-9; 7 bases line up with TRBD1. Unmatched junction bases numbered 7, after V lost 5 bases and J lost 6 bases. Germline lookup yields CDR1 SEHNR and CDR2 FQNEAQ (reference sequence). This CDR3 comprises 13 residues. This CDR3 reads CASSDSGGGEQYF. In DNA, the CDR3 is TGTGCCAGCAGCGACTCAGGGGGTGGCGAGCAGTACTTC. The full variable domain, its missing parts supplied by reference TRBV7-9 and TRBJ2-7, is DTGVSQNPRHKITKRGQNVTFRCDPISEHNRLYWYRQTLGQGPEFLTYFQNEAQLEKSRLLSDRFSAERPKGSFSTLEIQRTEQGDSAMYLCASSDSGGGEQYFGPGTRLTVT.

J is TRBJ2-5 and V is TRBV29-1, with 14 nucleotides matching TRBD2. The CDR3 length is 16 residues. Germline-derived CDR1 and CDR2 are SQVTM and ANQGSEA. Trimming took 0 bases from V and 5 from J; bases not matched to a gene: 5. DNA of the CDR3: TGCAGCGTTGAAGAGACTAGCGGGGGGGCCCAGGAGACCCAGTACTTC. Amino acid sequence: CSVEETSGGAQETQYF.

The chain links TRBV7-2 to TRBJ2-1; 10 bases are a match to TRBD1. This CDR3 is 18 amino acids long. Germline V gene lookup returns CDR1 SGHTA and CDR2 FQGNSA. The trim removed 1 base at V and 5 bases at J, leaving 11 bases unmatched. CDR3 amino acids: CASSLDLGQGVWNNEQFF. The CDR3 region has the DNA TGTGCCAGCAGCTTAGACTTAGGACAGGGGGTTTGGAACAATGAGCAGTTCTTC.

V and J are TRBV27 and TRBJ2-5; TRBD2 is a possible D gene (6 bases). The J call is in doubt because the DNA end fits TRBJ2-7 better. The CDR3 spans 13 residues. Germline CDR1 and CDR2: MNHEY and SMNVEV (reference sequence). CDR3 DNA sequence: TGTGCCAGCAGTTCCCAGCGGGTGGACGAGCAGTACTTC. It encodes CASSSQRVDEQYF.

A note on this clone: Other nucleotide sequences in the sample specify the same CDR3. J is TRBJ2-3 and V is TRBV7-9; 9 positions agree with TRBD2. The germline V gene has CDR1 SEHNR and CDR2 FQNEAQ (reference sequence). CDR3 size: 15 residues. Losses at the gene ends were 5 bases for V and 5 bases for J; bases not matched to a gene: 8. The CDR3 loop reads CASSPAGGGQDTQYF. The CDR3 coding sequence is TGTGCCAGCAGCCCGGCGGGGGGGGGCCAAGATACGCAGTATTTT. Drawing the rest from reference TRBV7-9 and TRBJ2-3, the complete variable domain is DTGVSQNPRHKITKRGQNVTFRCDPISEHNRLYWYRQTLGQGPEFLTYFQNEAQLEKSRLLSDRFSAERPKGSFSTLEIQRTEQGDSAMYLCASSPAGGGQDTQYFGPGTRLTVL.

Regarding this clone: One end of the junction fails to match germline, which may point to a read error. The sample has other DNA sequences that encode this CDR3 too. The CDR3 reads CASSEGRLYNSPLHF. The CDR3 DNA reads TGTGCCAGCAGTGAGGGACGGCTCTATAATTCGCCCCTCCACTTT. The genes are TRBV6-1 and TRBJ1-6; tentative D call: TRBD1 (5 bases). The germline V gene encodes CDR1 MNHNS and CDR2 SASEGT. CDR3 length equals 15 residues.

CDR3 loop: CSAEWGGAINTQYF. CDR3 nucleotides: TGCAGCGCCGAGTGGGGGGGGGCCATCAATACGCAGTATTTT. The rearrangement joins TRBV29-1 to TRBJ2-3; a possible D gene is TRBD2 (7 bases). Trimming pared 7 bases from V and 7 bases from J, leaving 21 bases between. From germline, CDR1 is SQVTM and CDR2 ANQGSEA. This CDR3 contains 14 residues.

This clone was seen only once. The chain employs TRBV29-1 and TRBJ2-7, with D possibly TRBD1 on 5 matching bases. Germline V CDR1 and CDR2: SQVTM, ANQGSEA. This CDR3 is 15 amino acids long. The ends were cut back, 3 bases at V and 1 base at J, with 16 bases in the middle. This chain's CDR3 is CSVEIQGRASYEQYF. Written as DNA, the CDR3 is TGCAGCGTTGAGATTCAGGGCAGGGCGTCCTACGAGCAGTACTTC.

This chain uses TRBV4-1 with TRBJ2-1, with 14 bases lining up with TRBD2. The germline gives CDR1 MGHRA, CDR2 YSYEKL. The V gene end was trimmed by 10 bases and the J gene end by 8 bases; junction bases not matched to a gene: 4. The CDR3 loop spans 13 amino acids. The CDR3 sequence: CATRLAGGHEQFF. CDR3 nucleotide sequence: TGCGCCACCAGACTAGCGGGGGGGCATGAGCAGTTCTTC.

V usage is TRBV25-1 and J usage is TRBJ2-1, with D unresolved. This CDR3 has 13 residues. Trimming pared 1 base from V and 6 bases from J, leaving 7 bases between. The germline V gene encodes CDR1 MGHDK and CDR2 SYGVNS. The CDR3 DNA follows: TGTGCCAGCAGTGAATTCCTCTTCAATGAGCAGTTCTTC. Protein sequence: CASSEFLFNEQFF. The full variable domain, its missing parts supplied by reference TRBV25-1 and TRBJ2-1, is EADIYQTPRYLVIGTGKKITLECSQTMGHDKMYWYQQDPGMELHLIHYSYGVNSTEKGDLSSESTVSRIRTEHFPLTLESARPSHTSQYLCASSEFLFNEQFFGPGTRLTVL.

As DNA, the CDR3 is TGTGCCAGCAGCTGGGTGAGCGGGGAGACCCAGTACTTC. Protein product: CASSWVSGETQYF. The rearrangement links TRBV6-5 to TRBJ2-5, with D possibly being TRBD2 (6 bases). Germline-derived CDR1 and CDR2 are MNHEY and SVGAGI. The germline V and J ends were trimmed by 6 bases and 5 bases, with 13 bases remaining between them. This CDR3 has 13 residues.

This clone has just one count. The V gene is TRBV19, the J gene TRBJ2-7, with 8 bases matching TRBD2. V gave up 5 bases and J gave up 4 bases; unmatched junction bases: 4. This CDR3 has 13 amino acids. The germline V gene has CDR1 LNHDA and CDR2 SQIVND (reference sequence). Written as DNA, the CDR3 is TGTGCCAGTAGTTCCAGCGGGGGTTACGAGCAGTACTTC. This sequence encodes CASSSSGGYEQYF.

J is TRBJ2-3 and V is TRBV6-4; no reliable D call. Germline V CDR1 and CDR2: MRHNA, SNTAGT. V was shortened by 2 bases and J by 3 bases, with 6 bases between the two germline ends. The CDR3 contains 13 residues. The CDR3: CASSDRVTDTQYF. The CDR3 DNA is TGTGCCAGCAGTGACAGGGTTACAGATACGCAGTATTTT.